The clone carrying this T cell receptor beta chain was counted ten times or more. Sequence at one end of the junction differs from germline and may be a read error. There are 14 residues in the CDR3. Germline V CDR1 and CDR2: SQVTM, ANQGSEA. The data stem from a study of T-cell reconstitution after alpha-beta-depleted transplantation in children. The TCRbeta library was prepared with unique molecular identifiers. TCRdb itself ran the PCR reads through MiXCR, one entry per CDR3 protein. The sample includes more than 200,000 distinct CDR3 sequences, around 25% of them seen just once. The V gene is TRBV29-1, the J gene TRBJ2-3, with TRBD2 matching 10 bases. This specimen consisted of PBMCs, obtained before TCRalphabeta/CD19-depleted stem cell transplant. The clonotype was recovered from a girl between 2 and 10 years old with Fanconi anemia, due to receive a stem cell transplant. The CDR3 DNA is TGCAGCATTGACGGACTAGCGGACACAGATACGCAGTATTTT. Its protein is CSIDGLADTDTQYF.